Listed below are T cell receptor beta chains from one sample, sequenced in a study of CD8+ T cells in alopecia areata. The table came from immunoSEQ multiplex PCR; TCRdb's copy has only in-frame clones and leaves some out. Of fewer than 250,000 clones in the sample, 35% to 40% were seen once. The sample consisted of CD4+ T cells sorted from blood, taken around week 31, from a patient treated with tofacitinib. The receptors were sampled from a human donor with alopecia areata. The CDR3 runs from the conserved cysteine through the conserved F or W. Each record gives: V gene, D gene, J gene, clone size, CDR3 DNA, CDR3 protein. The D gene is left open where the match is weak. Expanded clones get a size class; other rows say once, few or many, or leave the size out.

v_call: TRBV29-1
d_call: NA
j_call: TRBJ2-7
clone_size: NA
cdr3_nt: TGCAGCGTTGCCCGGGCCCTGGCCTACGAGCAGTACTTC
cdr3_aa: CSVARALAYEQYF

v_call: TRBV25-1
d_call: NA
j_call: TRBJ1-5
clone_size: few
cdr3_nt: TGTGCCAGCAGTGAACTGAGAGGGTGCAGCTTAGGGCCCCAGCATTTT
cdr3_aa: CASSELRGCSLGPQHF

v_call: TRBV9
d_call: NA
j_call: TRBJ1-2
clone_size: NA
cdr3_nt: TGTGCCAGCACCAATAGACAGGATTTGGACTATGGCTACACCTTC
cdr3_aa: CASTNRQDLDYGYTF

v_call: TRBV4-2
d_call: NA
j_call: TRBJ1-6
clone_size: NA
cdr3_nt: TGTGCCAGCAGCCTAAGGACAGCCGAAAATTCACCCCTCCACTTT
cdr3_aa: CASSLRTAENSPLHF

v_call: TRBV28
d_call: TRBD1
j_call: TRBJ1-6
clone_size: few
cdr3_nt: TGTGCCAGCAGTTCCAGGGGGAGAGATAATTCACCCCTCCACTTT
cdr3_aa: CASSSRGRDNSPLHF

v_call: TRBV14
d_call: NA
j_call: TRBJ2-5
clone_size: NA
cdr3_nt: TGTGCCAGCAGCCAGATGGGGACAGAGACCCAGTACTTC
cdr3_aa: CASSQMGTETQYF

v_call: TRBV4-1
d_call: NA
j_call: TRBJ2-3
clone_size: NA
cdr3_nt: TGCGCCAGCAGCCAAAACCCTTCTCGGGGACGCCGCACAGATACGCAGTATTTT
cdr3_aa: CASSQNPSRGRRTDTQYF

v_call: TRBV4-1
d_call: NA
j_call: TRBJ2-3
clone_size: few
cdr3_nt: TGCGCCAGCAGCCGGCTAGGTGCCCGAGATACGCAGTATTTT
cdr3_aa: CASSRLGARDTQYF

v_call: TRBV7-6
d_call: NA
j_call: TRBJ1-4
clone_size: NA
cdr3_nt: TGTGCCAGCAGCTTAGACCGGGCCTTTAATGAAAAACTGTTTTTT
cdr3_aa: CASSLDRAFNEKLFF

v_call: TRBV9
d_call: NA
j_call: TRBJ2-4
clone_size: few
cdr3_nt: TGTGCCAGCAGCGTTGAGGTGGAGGGCATTCAGTACTTC
cdr3_aa: CASSVEVEGIQYF

v_call: TRBV27
d_call: NA
j_call: TRBJ1-2
clone_size: NA
cdr3_nt: TGTGCCAGCAGACCCGACAGGAGCCAAAACTATGGCTACACCTTC
cdr3_aa: CASRPDRSQNYGYTF

v_call: TRBV5-1
d_call: NA
j_call: TRBJ1-1
clone_size: NA
cdr3_nt: TGCGCCAGCAGCTTGGCCGCGGCAGGTCTGAACACTGAAGCTTTCTTT
cdr3_aa: CASSLAAAGLNTEAFF

v_call: TRBV27
d_call: NA
j_call: TRBJ2-2
clone_size: NA
cdr3_nt: TGTGCCAGCAGTTTCGTCCCCGGGGAGCTGTTTTTT
cdr3_aa: CASSFVPGELFF

v_call: TRBV7-2
d_call: NA
j_call: TRBJ1-6
clone_size: NA
cdr3_nt: TGTGCCAGCAGCACAACTGGACGGGCCGATTCACCCCTCCACTTT
cdr3_aa: CASSTTGRADSPLHF

v_call: TRBV29-1
d_call: NA
j_call: TRBJ1-1
clone_size: NA
cdr3_nt: TGCAGCGTTGAGAAACAGACATATAACACTGAAGCTTTCTTT
cdr3_aa: CSVEKQTYNTEAFF

v_call: TRBV19
d_call: NA
j_call: TRBJ1-5
clone_size: few
cdr3_nt: TGTGCCAGTAGTATTCGGGTGGATCAGCCCCAGCATTTT
cdr3_aa: CASSIRVDQPQHF

v_call: TRBV7-2
d_call: NA
j_call: TRBJ2-5
clone_size: NA
cdr3_nt: TGTGCCAGCAGCTATATACTTGAGCAGTACTTC
cdr3_aa: CASSYILEQYF

v_call: TRBV4-1
d_call: TRBD1
j_call: TRBJ2-7
clone_size: NA
cdr3_nt: TGCGCCAGCAGCCGAGGGACAGCGAGCTCCTACGAGCAGTACTTC
cdr3_aa: CASSRGTASSYEQYF

v_call: TRBV27
d_call: NA
j_call: TRBJ2-7
clone_size: NA
cdr3_nt: TGTGCCAGCAGTTTAACAGGAAACTACGAGCAGTACTTC
cdr3_aa: CASSLTGNYEQYF

v_call: TRBV19
d_call: TRBD1
j_call: TRBJ1-2
clone_size: few
cdr3_nt: TGTGCCAGTAGGCCCCAGACAGGGATCCTTAACTATGGCTACACCTTC
cdr3_aa: CASRPQTGILNYGYTF

v_call: TRBV28
d_call: NA
j_call: TRBJ1-2
clone_size: NA
cdr3_nt: TGTGCCAGCAGATCGGGTCGGCCCCCTTATGGCTACACCTTC
cdr3_aa: CASRSGRPPYGYTF

v_call: TRBV30
d_call: NA
j_call: TRBJ2-1
clone_size: few
cdr3_nt: TGTGCCGGGGCAGGGGACGTAGCCTACAATGAGCAGTTCTTC
cdr3_aa: CAGAGDVAYNEQFF

v_call: TRBV7-3
d_call: TRBD2
j_call: TRBJ2-1
clone_size: few
cdr3_nt: TGTGCCAGCAGCTCATATAGCGGGGGAACTTACAATGAGCAGTTCTTC
cdr3_aa: CASSSYSGGTYNEQFF

v_call: TRBV5-1
d_call: NA
j_call: TRBJ2-3
clone_size: NA
cdr3_nt: TGCGCCAGCAGCTTGCAGACCCAAACCTCCACTTCTACGCAGTATTTT
cdr3_aa: CASSLQTQTSTSTQYF

v_call: TRBV7-9
d_call: TRBD1
j_call: TRBJ2-1
clone_size: few
cdr3_nt: TGTGCCAGCAGCCCAAGGAGGGGACAGGGGGCAGATGAGCAGTTCTTC
cdr3_aa: CASSPRRGQGADEQFF

v_call: TRBV5-4
d_call: NA
j_call: TRBJ2-1
clone_size: few
cdr3_nt: TGTGCCAGCAGCTTGGCCAGTAGGACAATGAAGCAGTTCTTC
cdr3_aa: CASSLASRTMKQFF

v_call: TRBV29-1
d_call: TRBD1
j_call: TRBJ1-5
clone_size: NA
cdr3_nt: TGCAGCGTACGCGACAGGGGAAGCAATCAGCCCCAGCATTTT
cdr3_aa: CSVRDRGSNQPQHF

v_call: TRBV30
d_call: NA
j_call: TRBJ1-2
clone_size: NA
cdr3_nt: TGTGCCTGGAGTCATGGGACCGATTATGGCTACACCTTC
cdr3_aa: CAWSHGTDYGYTF

v_call: TRBV14
d_call: NA
j_call: TRBJ2-3
clone_size: few
cdr3_nt: TGTGCCAGCAGCCAATACAGAACCCTCACAGATACGCAGTATTTT
cdr3_aa: CASSQYRTLTDTQYF

v_call: TRBV7-9
d_call: NA
j_call: TRBJ1-2
clone_size: few
cdr3_nt: TGTGCCAGCAGCCCGCACTCGGGAGATGGCTACACCTTC
cdr3_aa: CASSPHSGDGYTF

v_call: TRBV30
d_call: TRBD2
j_call: TRBJ2-1
clone_size: NA
cdr3_nt: TGTGCCTGGAGTCACAAGGGACTAGCGTGGGATGAGCAGTTCTTC
cdr3_aa: CAWSHKGLAWDEQFF

v_call: TRBV4-1
d_call: NA
j_call: TRBJ1-2
clone_size: NA
cdr3_nt: TGCGCCAGCAGCCAAGAACAGGTCGGCAACTATGGCTACACCTTC
cdr3_aa: CASSQEQVGNYGYTF

v_call: TRBV27
d_call: TRBD1
j_call: TRBJ2-7
clone_size: NA
cdr3_nt: TGTGCCAGCAGTTTATCGGGACAGGGGCATGCCGCTCAGTACTTC
cdr3_aa: CASSLSGQGHAAQYF

v_call: TRBV30
d_call: NA
j_call: TRBJ1-2
clone_size: NA
cdr3_nt: TGTGCCTGGTCCCCCGGGACCCCGACCGGCTACACCTTC
cdr3_aa: CAWSPGTPTGYTF

v_call: TRBV29-1
d_call: NA
j_call: TRBJ1-2
clone_size: NA
cdr3_nt: TGCAGCGTTGCGTCCCAGATCTATGGCTACACCTTC
cdr3_aa: CSVASQIYGYTF

v_call: TRBV6-7
d_call: TRBD1
j_call: TRBJ1-5
clone_size: few
cdr3_nt: TGTGCCAGCAGTCCTAGACTCGGGACAGGGAATCAGCCCCAGCATTTT
cdr3_aa: CASSPRLGTGNQPQHF

v_call: TRBV7-8
d_call: NA
j_call: TRBJ2-3
clone_size: few
cdr3_nt: TGTGCCAGAATAACAGATACGCAGTATTTT
cdr3_aa: CARITDTQYF

v_call: TRBV18
d_call: NA
j_call: TRBJ1-2
clone_size: NA
cdr3_nt: TGTGCCAGCTCACCGGCGAATTCTAACTATGGCTACACCTTC
cdr3_aa: CASSPANSNYGYTF

v_call: TRBV6-5
d_call: NA
j_call: TRBJ2-1
clone_size: few
cdr3_nt: TGTGCCAGCAGTGCTCAGGGTTCGGATAAGTTCTTC
cdr3_aa: CASSAQGSDKFF

v_call: TRBV27
d_call: TRBD2
j_call: TRBJ2-1
clone_size: NA
cdr3_nt: TGTGCCAGCATCAAAAGTAGCGGGAGCTCCTACAATGAGCAGTTCTTC
cdr3_aa: CASIKSSGSSYNEQFF

v_call: TRBV19
d_call: NA
j_call: TRBJ1-4
clone_size: NA
cdr3_nt: TGTGCCAGTAGCCGCCCAGGGCAGCCTCCAACTATGAGCGAAAAACTGTTTTTT
cdr3_aa: CASSRPGQPPTMSEKLFF

v_call: TRBV15
d_call: NA
j_call: TRBJ1-1
clone_size: few
cdr3_nt: TGTGCCACCAGCAGCCACAGGGCCGGCACTGAAGCTTTCTTT
cdr3_aa: CATSSHRAGTEAFF

v_call: TRBV29-1
d_call: NA
j_call: TRBJ1-1
clone_size: NA
cdr3_nt: TGCAGCGTTGTTGGCGGGAGGAACCCTGAAGCTTTCTTT
cdr3_aa: CSVVGGRNPEAFF

v_call: TRBV7-2
d_call: NA
j_call: TRBJ1-1
clone_size: few
cdr3_nt: TGTGCCAGCAGCGTCAGTAACAGGGATTGGAACACTGAAGCTTTCTTT
cdr3_aa: CASSVSNRDWNTEAFF

v_call: TRBV30
d_call: NA
j_call: TRBJ2-3
clone_size: NA
cdr3_nt: TGTGCCTGGAGTTTTAAGGGGCAGGTGGATACGCAGTATTTT
cdr3_aa: CAWSFKGQVDTQYF

v_call: TRBV6-5
d_call: NA
j_call: TRBJ2-7
clone_size: once
cdr3_nt: TGTGCCAGCAGACCGGGGAACGGACACGAGCAGTACTTC
cdr3_aa: CASRPGNGHEQYF

v_call: TRBV30
d_call: NA
j_call: TRBJ1-2
clone_size: NA
cdr3_nt: TGTGCCTGGAGTGCCCTAGGACGGAACTATGGCTACACCTTC
cdr3_aa: CAWSALGRNYGYTF

v_call: TRBV6-5
d_call: NA
j_call: TRBJ1-5
clone_size: NA
cdr3_nt: TGTGCCAGCAGTTCCCGGGCCAGCAATCAGCCCCAGCATTTT
cdr3_aa: CASSSRASNQPQHF

v_call: TRBV6-1
d_call: TRBD2
j_call: TRBJ2-1
clone_size: NA
cdr3_nt: TGTGCCAGCAGAACCCTAGCGGGATCAAACAATGAGCAGTTCTTC
cdr3_aa: CASRTLAGSNNEQFF

v_call: TRBV5-1
d_call: NA
j_call: TRBJ2-2
clone_size: NA
cdr3_nt: TGCGCCAGCAGCTTGGCTGCTAGCTCTGGCACCGGGGAGCTGTTTTTT
cdr3_aa: CASSLAASSGTGELFF

v_call: TRBV7-6
d_call: NA
j_call: TRBJ2-7
clone_size: NA
cdr3_nt: TGTGCCAGCAGCTTAGCGGAGGGGGCGAGGTACGAGCAGTACTTC
cdr3_aa: CASSLAEGARYEQYF

v_call: TRBV18
d_call: NA
j_call: TRBJ1-4
clone_size: NA
cdr3_nt: TGTGCCAGCTCACAGGACGGTGAAGTGCTGTTTTTT
cdr3_aa: CASSQDGEVLFF